The 28 T cell receptor beta chains listed next were all sequenced from one sample in a study of Ad26.COV2.S vaccination and SARS-CoV-2 variants. Data came from immunoSEQ multiplex PCR; TCRdb stores just in-frame clones and leaves some out. The table lists about 680,000 clones, roughly 90% of them singletons. Noted treatment: around 19 received Ad26.COV2.S at low or high dose, single or two shots; about 5 received placebo; per-sample allocation not given. Repertoires come from day 63 after the first vaccine or placebo injection. Sequenced material: peripheral blood, taken in a trial of Ad26.COV2.S vaccine versus placebo. All receptors derive from a person aged 18 to 65 who received the Ad26.COV2.S COVID-19 vaccine or a placebo.

This chain connects TRBV29-1 to TRBJ2-5; 8 positions agree with TRBD1. There are 12 residues in the CDR3. The germline V gene has CDR1 SQVTM and CDR2 ANQGSEA. The ends lost 4 bases at V and 5 bases at J; junction bases unmatched: 3. CDR3 sequence: CSVGNRGETQYF. The CDR3 nucleotides read TGCAGCGTTGGGAACAGGGGGGAGACCCAGTACTTC.

This clone was seen only a few times. The chain employs TRBV19 and TRBJ2-3; D perhaps matches TRBD1 (6 bases). Germline V gene sequence: CDR1 LNHDA, CDR2 SQIVND (reference sequence). V was pared by 1 base and J by 3 bases, with 14 bases between. This CDR3 spans 16 amino acids. DNA of the CDR3: TGTGCCAGTAGTATAGCGCCAGGGGTTCGGACAGATACGCAGTATTTT. This encodes CASSIAPGVRTDTQYF.

This sequence joins TRBV6-2 or TRBV6-3 and TRBJ1-4; the match to TRBD1 covers 7 bases. J was trimmed by 3 bases and V by 5 bases; bases with no gene match: 6. This CDR3 spans 15 amino acids. Germline lookup yields CDR1 MNHEY and CDR2 SVGEGT. CDR3 sequence (DNA): TGTGCCAGCAGTACCACAGGGGCGGCTAATGAAAAACTGTTTTTT. Its protein is CASSTTGAANEKLFF.

The chain employs TRBV14 and TRBJ2-7; no reliable D call. Trimming pared 1 base from V and 3 bases from J, leaving 13 bases between. CDR3 length: 15 residues. CDR1 is SGHDN, CDR2 FVKESK, per germline. CDR3 nucleotides: TGTGCCAGCAGCCAAGGCCGACAACCGGACTACGAGCAGTACTTC. Amino acid sequence: CASSQGRQPDYEQYF.

The rearrangement uses TRBV19 and TRBJ2-7; 10 bases fit TRBD2. Per germline, CDR1 LNHDA and CDR2 SQIVND (reference sequence). The CDR3 loop spans 14 amino acids. After removal of 3 bases from V and 5 bases from J, the junction contained 4 bases not matched to a gene. CDR3 nucleotides: TGTGCCAGTAGTATTAGCGGGGGGCAGGACGAGCAGTACTTC. This translates into CASSISGGQDEQYF.

The chain recombines TRBV11-3 with TRBJ1-1; 8 positions agree with TRBD1. Germline CDR1 is SGHNT and CDR2 is YENEEA. V was pared by 4 bases and J by 10 bases, with 2 bases of the junction left unmatched. CDR3 length: 11 amino acids. The CDR3 bases are TGTGCCAGCAGCTCCGGACAGGGAGCTTTCTTT. Protein: CASSSGQGAFF.

This clone was seen more than once but under ten times. The V and J genes are TRBV14 and TRBJ2-3; 13 bases align to TRBD2. Germline assignment: CDR1 SGHDN and CDR2 FVKESK. There are 16 residues in the CDR3. The junction had 5 bases not matched to a gene; V was cut back by 2 bases and J by 6 bases. CDR3 sequence: CASSQTSGRVYDTQYF. DNA for the CDR3: TGTGCCAGCAGCCAAACTAGCGGGAGGGTGTACGATACGCAGTATTTT.

The chain has TRBV11-3 and TRBJ2-2; TRBD1 is a possible D gene (6 bases). The germline V gene encodes CDR1 SGHNT and CDR2 YENEEA. This CDR3 has 16 residues. Between the trimmed V and J ends, which lost 5 bases and 0 bases, there was a span of 13 bases. CDR3 in DNA: TGTGCCAGCAGCAGGACCGGGACAACGAACACCGGGGAGCTGTTTTTT. Translating gives CASSRTGTTNTGELFF.

The chain links TRBV7-2 to TRBJ2-5, with D unclear. CDR3 length equals 12 residues. V was cut by 1 base and J by 11 bases, with 11 bases left in between. Germline assignment: CDR1 SGHTA and CDR2 FQGNSA. This chain's CDR3 is CASSLVFTDQYF. The CDR3 DNA reads TGTGCCAGCAGCTTAGTATTCACGGATCAGTACTTC. The variable domain in full, completed from reference TRBV7-2 and TRBJ2-5, reads GAGVSQSPSNKVTEKGKDVELRCDPISGHTALYWYRQSLGQGLEFLIYFQGNSAPDKSGLPSDRFSAERTGGSVSTLTIQRTQQEDSAVYLCASSLVFTDQYFGPGTRLLVL.

The chain has TRBV7-9 and TRBJ1-1; maybe TRBD1 (5 bases). Germline V gene sequence: CDR1 SEHNR, CDR2 FQNEAQ (reference sequence). Between the trimmed V and J ends, which lost 3 bases and 4 bases, there was a span of 12 bases. The CDR3 has 14 amino acids. The CDR3 region has the DNA TGTGCCAGCAGCTTCGATCAGGGAATCACTGAAGCTTTCTTT. Its translation is CASSFDQGITEAFF. The variable domain in full, with the rest retrieved from reference TRBV7-9 and TRBJ1-1, is DTGVSQNPRHKITKRGQNVTFRCDPISEHNRLYWYRQTLGQGPEFLTYFQNEAQLEKSRLLSDRFSAERPKGSFSTLEIQRTEQGDSAMYLCASSFDQGITEAFFGQGTRLTVV.

This chain uses TRBV19 with TRBJ2-6; the match to TRBD2 covers 7 bases. The CDR3 runs 16 residues. V was pared by 5 bases and J by 4 bases, with 8 bases of the junction left unmatched. Germline loops: CDR1 LNHDA, CDR2 SQIVND (reference sequence). The CDR3 region is CASSSWGGRGANVLTF. DNA of the CDR3: TGTGCCAGTAGTTCCTGGGGGGGAAGAGGGGCCAACGTCCTGACTTTC.

The chain is built from TRBV5-6 and TRBJ2-1; 8 nucleotides line up with TRBD2. V was clipped by 0 bases and J by 9 bases; unmatched bases: 11. Germline lookup yields CDR1 SGHDT and CDR2 YYEEEE. CDR3 length: 16 residues. The CDR3 protein is CASSLADGRARAEQFF. The CDR3 DNA is TGTGCCAGCAGCTTGGCGGACGGGAGGGCCAGGGCTGAGCAGTTCTTC.

The chain employs TRBV5-1 and TRBJ2-1; 9 positions match TRBD2. The CDR3 runs to 15 residues. In germline, CDR1 is SGHRS, CDR2 YFSETQ. The V and J ends lost 0 bases and 7 bases, in that order; junction bases with no gene match: 5. The CDR3 DNA is TGCGCCAGCAGCTTGGTAGTAGCGGGAGTTAATGAGCAGTTCTTC. Translated: CASSLVVAGVNEQFF.

This sequence joins TRBV4-3 and TRBJ1-5, with D possibly TRBD1 on 6 matching bases. This CDR3 region has 17 residues. CDR1 LGHNA and CDR2 YSLEER come from the germline V gene. Trimming stripped 1 base from V and 11 bases from J, with 24 bases between. The CDR3 nucleotides read TGCGCCAGCAGCCAAGGATACCTGGGTGCACAGGGACATTCCCAGCATTTT. Encoded protein: CASSQGYLGAQGHSQHF.

The V call is TRBV28, the J call TRBJ1-2; 10 bases map to TRBD1. The CDR3 spans 14 residues. J lost 2 bases, V lost 8 bases, and 5 bases had no gene match. CDR1 and CDR2 from the germline V gene are MDHEN and SYDVKM. CDR3 amino acids: CASQTGGKNYGYTF. CDR3 in DNA: TGTGCCAGCCAGACAGGGGGCAAGAACTATGGCTACACCTTC.

V and J are TRBV30 and TRBJ2-7; 10 bases line up with TRBD1. The CDR3 runs to 16 residues. Germline CDR1 is GTSNPN and CDR2 is SVGIG (reference sequence). With 2 bases clipped from V and 4 bases from J, the junction kept 11 bases outside the gene matches. CDR3 loop: CAWSPWLGTGVYEQYF. The CDR3 region has the DNA TGTGCCTGGAGTCCCTGGCTCGGGACAGGGGTATACGAGCAGTACTTC.

The genes are TRBV3-1 (or the pseudogene TRBV3-2) and TRBJ1-5, with 10 nucleotides matching TRBD1. After removal of 3 bases from V and 7 bases from J, the junction contained 3 bases not matched to a gene. This CDR3 has 14 amino acids. Germline V gene sequence: CDR1 LGHDT, CDR2 YNNKEL (reference sequence). The CDR3 loop reads CASSHGTGDQPQHF. The CDR3 region has the DNA TGTGCCAGCAGCCACGGGACAGGGGACCAGCCCCAGCATTTT.

This chain links TRBV2 with TRBJ2-3; 7 nucleotides line up with TRBD2. After removal of 7 bases from V and 2 bases from J, the junction contained 6 bases not matched to a gene. Germline V gene lookup returns CDR1 SNHLY and CDR2 FYNNEI. The CDR3 covers 14 residues. The CDR3 sequence: CASIKLATTDTQYF. The CDR3 DNA is TGTGCCAGCATAAAACTAGCGACCACAGATACGCAGTATTTT.

On this clone: The junction departs from germline at one end; a sequencing error may be responsible. The V call is TRBV7-2, the J call TRBJ1-1; D may be TRBD1 (5 bases). CDR1 SGHTA and CDR2 FQGNSA come from the germline V gene. The CDR3 sequence is 15 residues long. CDR3 sequence: CASSDGRGLGTEAFF. The CDR3 DNA reads TGTGCGAGCAGCGACGGGAGGGGTTTGGGCACTGAAGCTTTCTTT.

This rearrangement joins TRBV6-2 or TRBV6-3 to TRBJ1-5; tentatively, D is TRBD1 (5 bases). This CDR3 has 18 residues. Looked up from germline, CDR1 is MNHEY and CDR2 is SVGEGT. V was cut by 0 bases and J by 1 base, with 16 bases left in between. CDR3 protein: CASSYSRGPRDSNQPQHF. The CDR3 DNA follows: TGTGCCAGCAGTTACTCTCGGGGACCGAGGGACAGCAATCAGCCCCAGCATTTT.

The genes are TRBV7-9 and TRBJ2-7; unclear D gene. The CDR3 loop spans 12 amino acids. Germline V gene lookup returns CDR1 SEHNR and CDR2 FQNEAQ (reference sequence). V was clipped by 1 base and J by 7 bases, with 8 bases between them. CDR3 sequence reads: CASSLDWQEQYF. CDR3 sequence (DNA): TGTGCCAGCAGCTTAGACTGGCAGGAGCAGTACTTC. Complete variable domain (other parts from reference TRBV7-9 and TRBJ2-7): DTGVSQNPRHKITKRGQNVTFRCDPISEHNRLYWYRQTLGQGPEFLTYFQNEAQLEKSRLLSDRFSAERPKGSFSTLEIQRTEQGDSAMYLCASSLDWQEQYFGPGTRLTVT.

V usage is TRBV2 and J usage is TRBJ1-4, with 9 nucleotides matching TRBD1. The CDR3 spans 14 residues. J gave up 7 bases and V 7 bases, and 7 bases lay outside the gene matches. Germline V gene lookup returns CDR1 SNHLY and CDR2 FYNNEI. The CDR3 DNA follows: TGTGCCAGCAACAAAGACAGGGGGAGTGAAAAACTGTTTTTT. This codes for CASNKDRGSEKLFF.

The chain uses TRBV27 and TRBJ2-7, with D maybe TRBD2 (6 bases). Trimming stripped 4 bases from V and 0 bases from J, with 10 bases between. The CDR3 has 14 residues. Germline CDR1 MNHEY, CDR2 SMNVEV (reference sequence). CDR3 DNA: TGTGCCAGCAGTTGGGGAGGTAGCTCCTACGAGCAGTACTTC. Translated, it gives CASSWGGSSYEQYF.

This clone has just a few counts. The same CDR3 also results from other DNA sequences found in this sample. The chain couples TRBV30 to TRBJ1-1; D is perhaps TRBD1 (5 bases). CDR1 GTSNPN and CDR2 SVGIG come from the germline V gene (reference sequence). Trimming shortened V by 0 bases and J by 3 bases, and 8 bases separated the two germline ends. The CDR3 totals 13 residues. The DNA of the CDR3 is TGTGCCTGGAGTGTACGAGGGGACACTGAAGCTTTCTTT. Its protein is CAWSVRGDTEAFF.

This clone came up once. J is TRBJ2-3 and V is TRBV4-2; D is perhaps TRBD1 or TRBD2 (5 bases each). Germline CDR1 LGHNA, CDR2 YNFKEQ. The CDR3 is 16 amino acids. V shed 0 bases and J shed 6 bases, with 16 bases lying between them. The CDR3 reads CASSQDRGPSRDTQYF. The CDR3 DNA is TGTGCCAGCAGCCAAGACCGGGGACCGTCCCGCGATACGCAGTATTTT.

The V call is TRBV5-1, the J call TRBJ1-2; 9 bases fit TRBD1. The CDR3 is 16 amino acids. The germline V gene encodes CDR1 SGHRS and CDR2 YFSETQ. After removal of 2 bases from V and 7 bases from J, the junction contained 12 bases not matched to a gene. The CDR3 spells CASSLTGQGSLPGYTF. The CDR3, as DNA: TGCGCCAGCAGCTTAACGGGACAGGGTTCTTTACCTGGCTACACCTTC. The whole variable domain, remainder taken from reference TRBV5-1 and TRBJ1-2, is KAGVTQTPRYLIKTRGQQVTLSCSPISGHRSVSWYQQTPGQGLQFLFEYFSETQRNKGNFPGRFSGRQFSNSRSEMNVSTLELGDSALYLCASSLTGQGSLPGYTFGSGTRLTVV.

This chain joins TRBV2 and TRBJ2-7; D possibly corresponds to TRBD2 (6 bases). V was cut by 6 bases and J by 6 bases, with 12 bases left in between. Per germline, CDR1 SNHLY and CDR2 FYNNEI. The CDR3 extends over 12 amino acids. CDR3 protein: CASSDQGGEQYF. In DNA, the CDR3 is TGTGCCAGCAGCGACCAGGGAGGCGAGCAGTACTTC. The full variable domain, rest sourced from reference TRBV2 and TRBJ2-7, is EPEVTQTPSHQVTQMGQEVILRCVPISNHLYFYWYRQILGQKVEFLVSFYNNEISEKSEIFDDQFSVERPDGSNFTLKIRSTKLEDSAMYFCASSDQGGEQYFGPGTRLTVT.

Concerning this clone itself: At one end the junction does not follow the germline gene, possibly because of a read error. The CDR3 sequence: CASSQGRGRGTF. In DNA form, the CDR3 reads TGTGCCAGCAGCCAAGGACGGGGCAGGGGGACTTTT. The chain recombines TRBV3-1 (or the pseudogene TRBV3-2) with TRBJ1-4; 7 bases align to TRBD1. Germline V gene sequence: CDR1 LGHDT, CDR2 YNNKEL (reference sequence). The CDR3 loop spans 12 amino acids.